What follows are 26 T cell receptor beta chains derived from one specimen sequenced in a study of tumor-infiltrating lymphocytes in localized non-small cell lung cancer (TCRdb year 2021). Library preparation was by the immunoSEQ multiplex PCR assay. Held by TCRdb, this immuneACCESS table contains in-frame sequences only and omits some clones. Under half of the omission traces to an unresolved V gene where checked; the cause of the rest is unknown. In all, the sample holds fewer than 20,000 clones, and 69% of those were seen once. The top ten constitute 4.5% to 7.5% of the sample. Sequenced material: lung tumor tissue. These receptors came from a human donor with non-small cell lung cancer.

The chain links TRBV5-1 to TRBJ2-7; 7 nucleotides match TRBD2. The trim removed 0 bases at V and 4 bases at J, leaving 1 base unmatched. Germline CDR1 is SGHRS and CDR2 is YFSETQ. CDR3 size: 13 residues. The CDR3 here is CASSLASGYEQYF. The CDR3 DNA is TGCGCCAGCAGCTTGGCTAGCGGATACGAGCAGTACTTC.

The chain uses TRBV7-3 and TRBJ2-2; D ambiguous. CDR1 SGHTA and CDR2 FQGTGA come from the germline V gene. This CDR3 has 13 residues. V was trimmed by 5 bases and J by 5 bases, leaving 9 bases between them. The CDR3 DNA reads TGTGCCAGCAGCCCGTCTATAACCGGGGAGCTGTTTTTT. Translating it yields CASSPSITGELFF.

The V gene is TRBV7-2, the J gene TRBJ2-3, with D possibly being TRBD1 (6 bases). Between the trimmed V and J ends, which lost 5 bases and 0 bases, there was a span of 12 bases. The CDR3 loop spans 15 amino acids. From germline, CDR1 is SGHTA and CDR2 FQGNSA. CDR3 sequence reads: CASSGRGRSTDTQYF. CDR3 in DNA: TGTGCCAGCAGCGGAAGGGGGAGAAGCACAGATACGCAGTATTTT.

This clone was observed a handful of times. The chain employs TRBV27 and TRBJ2-5; D is undetermined. With 8 bases removed from V and 3 bases from J, the gap between germline ends came to 7 bases. CDR1 is MNHEY and CDR2 is SMNVEV in the germline V gene (reference sequence). The CDR3 runs 11 residues. The CDR3, as DNA: TGTGCCAGCCGCCTCAAAGAGACCCAGTACTTC. This gives the protein CASRLKETQYF.

The chain uses TRBV9 and TRBJ1-2, with 7 positions matching TRBD1. Germline CDR1 reads SGDLS; CDR2 reads YYNGEE. The CDR3 runs to 13 residues. V shed 0 bases and J 5 bases; nucleotides not matched to a gene: 1. Written as DNA, the CDR3 is TGTGCCAGCAGCGTAGGACAGGGATATGGCTACACCTTC. Protein product: CASSVGQGYGYTF.

About this clone itself: One end of the junction fails to match germline, which may point to a read error. The gene calls are TRBV7-7 and TRBJ2-3; D gene ambiguous. The CDR3 consists of 14 residues. Germline lookup yields CDR1 SSHAT and CDR2 FNYEAQ (reference sequence). This chain's CDR3 is CASSQALFTDTQYF. The CDR3 DNA reads as TGTGCTAGCAGCCAGGCTCTATTCACAGATACGCAGTATTTT.

Worth noting for this clone: Other nucleotide sequences from this sample produce the same CDR3. CDR3 protein: CASSGQGNTEAFF. The CDR3, as DNA: TGTGCCAGCAGTGGGCAAGGGAACACTGAAGCTTTCTTT. The V call is TRBV2, the J call TRBJ1-1; D ambiguous. Germline V CDR1 and CDR2: SNHLY, FYNNEI. V lost 4 bases, J lost 1 base, and 7 bases lay in between. The CDR3 has 13 residues.

This clone was observed once. The rearrangement links TRBV7-8 to TRBJ2-3; 8 bases line up with TRBD2. Germline assignment: CDR1 SGHVS and CDR2 FQNEAQ. The ends lost 7 bases at V and 2 bases at J; junction bases unmatched: 8. The CDR3 loop spans 15 amino acids. CDR3 loop: CASIRAGEDTDTQYF. For the CDR3, the DNA is TGTGCCAGCATCAGAGCGGGAGAGGACACAGATACGCAGTATTTT. Filled out from reference TRBV7-8 and TRBJ2-3, the complete variable domain reads GAGVSQSPRYKVAKRGQDVALRCDPISGHVSLFWYQQALGQGPEFLTYFQNEAQLDKSGLPSDRFFAERPEGSVSTLKIQRTQQEDSAVYLCASIRAGEDTDTQYFGPGTRLTVL.

The CDR3 is CASSQVWDGSNQPQHF. The CDR3 region has the DNA TGCGCCAGCAGCCAAGTCTGGGACGGTAGCAATCAGCCCCAGCATTTT. V and J are TRBV4-3 and TRBJ1-5, with D possibly TRBD1 on 5 matching bases. CDR1 LGHNA and CDR2 YSLEER come from the germline V gene. The CDR3 runs to 16 residues. With 1 base removed from V and 0 bases from J, the gap between germline ends came to 10 bases.

The J gene is TRBJ2-1, the V gene TRBV7-2; D gene ambiguous. V dropped 2 bases and J dropped 5 bases, with 10 bases sitting between them. Germline CDR1 SGHTA, CDR2 FQGNSA. The CDR3 has 14 residues. CDR3 in DNA: TGTGCCAGCAGCTTATACCACAGCAACAATGAGCAGTTCTTC. Its translation is CASSLYHSNNEQFF.

The gene calls are TRBV7-9 and TRBJ2-5; TRBD2 agrees at 14 bases. The V gene end was trimmed by 5 bases and the J gene end by 3 bases; junction bases not matched to a gene: 2. The germline V gene has CDR1 SEHNR and CDR2 FQNEAQ (reference sequence). This CDR3 spans 15 amino acids. The CDR3 DNA is TGTGCCAGCAGCCAGACTAGCGGGAGGGAAGAGACCCAGTACTTC. Translation: CASSQTSGREETQYF.

The sample holds one count of this clone. The genes are TRBV29-1 and TRBJ2-1; 8 bases map to TRBD2. V shed 5 bases, J shed 9 bases, and the junction held 12 bases outside the gene matches. This CDR3 has 14 residues. The germline V gene encodes CDR1 SQVTM and CDR2 ANQGSEA. CDR3 nucleotide sequence: TGCAGCGTTTATTGGATTAGCGGGACCCTTGAGCAGTTCTTC. Its translation is CSVYWISGTLEQFF.

This chain connects TRBV7-9 to TRBJ2-1; the D call may be TRBD1 or TRBD2 (5 bases each). CDR1 is SEHNR and CDR2 is FQNEAQ in the germline V gene (reference sequence). The CDR3 runs to 15 residues. With 1 base removed from V and 3 bases from J, the gap between germline ends came to 10 bases. Here the CDR3 DNA reads TGTGCCAGCAGCTTAGAATATGGGGGCTACAATGAGCAGTTCTTC. This gives the protein CASSLEYGGYNEQFF.

The V and J genes are TRBV14 and TRBJ2-7, with D perhaps TRBD1 or TRBD2 (6 bases each). The CDR3 is 20 amino acids. Trimming took off 1 base at V and 1 base at J, with 26 bases between the two ends. CDR1 is SGHDN and CDR2 is FVKESK in the germline V gene. The CDR3 protein is CASSQGARGGTARRSYEQYF. The CDR3 DNA follows: TGTGCCAGCAGCCAAGGGGCCCGAGGGGGGACGGCGAGAAGATCCTACGAGCAGTACTTC.

V is TRBV28 and J is TRBJ2-7, with 8 bases lining up with TRBD1. J was trimmed by 6 bases and V by 6 bases; bases with no gene match: 7. CDR3 size: 13 residues. Germline assignment: CDR1 MDHEN and CDR2 SYDVKM. CDR3 in amino acids: CASSWTGYSEQYF. The CDR3 bases are TGTGCCAGCAGCTGGACAGGGTATTCCGAGCAGTACTTC.

DNA of the CDR3: TGTGCCAGCAGCTCGCTCGGGTTGGGGCCTGGGAATGAGCAGTTCTTC. It translates to CASSSLGLGPGNEQFF. J is TRBJ2-1 and V is TRBV5-6, with a possible D match to TRBD1 (5 bases). The CDR3 extends over 16 amino acids. Per the germline V gene, CDR1 is SGHDT and CDR2 is YYEEEE. The V and J ends lost 3 bases and 7 bases respectively, with 20 bases between them.

CDR3 DNA sequence: TGTGCCAGCAGCTCAGGGACGCCAGCTGGCTACACCTTC. It translates to CASSSGTPAGYTF. The rearrangement joins TRBV7-9 to TRBJ1-2, with D maybe TRBD1 (5 bases). Deletions cut 4 bases from V and 7 bases from J, with 13 bases between. The CDR3 sequence is 13 residues long. Looked up from germline, CDR1 is SEHNR and CDR2 is FQNEAQ (reference sequence).

This clone turned up a few times. J is TRBJ1-2 and V is TRBV9, with 7 bases identical to TRBD1. The CDR3 contains 15 residues. Germline V gives CDR1 SGDLS, CDR2 YYNGEE. The junction had 7 bases not matched to a gene; V was cut back by 4 bases and J by 1 base. This chain's CDR3 is CASSPSGTVNYGYTF. The CDR3, as DNA: TGTGCCAGCAGCCCATCCGGGACAGTTAACTATGGCTACACCTTC.

The chain has TRBV12-5 and TRBJ2-3; a weak D match, TRBD2 (6 bases). V was cut by 6 bases and J by 3 bases, with 10 bases left in between. The CDR3 covers 13 residues. Germline V CDR1 and CDR2: LGHNT, FRNRAP. CDR3 bases: TGTGCTAGTGGCCCGGGAGTAACAGATACGCAGTATTTT. This translates into CASGPGVTDTQYF.

By share, this clone ranks as medium-sized. V is TRBV28 and J is TRBJ1-5; D call uncertain. Trimming removed 7 bases at V and 5 bases at J, with 9 bases between. This CDR3 is 12 amino acids long. Germline V gene lookup returns CDR1 MDHEN and CDR2 SYDVKM. DNA for the CDR3: TGTGCCAGCACCCTTCGATATCAGCCCCAGCATTTT. Translated, it gives CASTLRYQPQHF.

The chain joins TRBV7-8 to TRBJ2-6, with TRBD1 matching over 8 bases. The length of the CDR3 is 17 residues. Germline trimming cut 8 bases from V and 0 bases from J; bases unmatched to any gene: 9. CDR1 SGHVS and CDR2 FQNEAQ come from the germline V gene. The CDR3 region is CASARTGSVSGANVLTF. The CDR3 nucleotides read TGTGCCAGCGCCCGGACAGGGAGTGTCTCTGGGGCCAACGTCCTGACTTTC.

This sequence joins TRBV28 and TRBJ1-2; TRBD1 matches 10 bases. The CDR3 extends over 16 amino acids. CDR1 is MDHEN, CDR2 SYDVKM, per germline. J gave up 7 bases and V 3 bases, and 11 bases lay outside the gene matches. CDR3 loop: CASSFTPGTGEGGYTF. Here the CDR3 DNA reads TGTGCCAGCAGTTTCACCCCCGGGACAGGGGAAGGTGGCTACACCTTC.

The CDR3 nucleotides read TGCGCCAGCAGCTTGGGGACAGATAATCAGCCCCAGCATTTT. It codes for CASSLGTDNQPQHF. This sequence joins TRBV5-1 and TRBJ1-5; D possibly corresponds to TRBD1 (6 bases). This CDR3 spans 14 amino acids. Trimming pared 0 bases from V and 4 bases from J, leaving 8 bases between. CDR1 is SGHRS and CDR2 is YFSETQ in the germline V gene.

The chain links TRBV29-1 to TRBJ2-7; D possibly corresponds to TRBD1 (6 bases). The germline CDR1 and CDR2 sequences are SQVTM and ANQGSEA. The CDR3 is 14 amino acids. Trimming removed 4 bases at V and 6 bases at J, with 19 bases between. The CDR3 DNA reads TGCAGCGTTGGACACAGGGATCGTGATGGCGAGCAGTACTTC. It is translated as CSVGHRDRDGEQYF.

This clone was observed a handful of times. The chain employs TRBV7-2 and TRBJ2-1; maybe TRBD2 (5 bases). The V gene lost 2 bases and the J gene lost 4 bases, with 6 bases spanning the gap. The germline V gene encodes CDR1 SGHTA and CDR2 FQGNSA. CDR3 length: 13 residues. CDR3 coding DNA: TGTGCCAGCAGCTTACGGAGGTACAATGAGCAGTTCTTC. Protein: CASSLRRYNEQFF. The full variable domain, completed using reference TRBV7-2 and TRBJ2-1, is GAGVSQSPSNKVTEKGKDVELRCDPISGHTALYWYRQSLGQGLEFLIYFQGNSAPDKSGLPSDRFSAERTGGSVSTLTIQRTQQEDSAVYLCASSLRRYNEQFFGPGTRLTVL.

The rearrangement links TRBV19 to TRBJ2-7; D remains unclear. The length of the CDR3 is 15 residues. Germline lookup yields CDR1 LNHDA and CDR2 SQIVND (reference sequence). V was cut by 5 bases and J by 2 bases, with 16 bases left in between. The CDR3 region is CASSHGPAGAYEQYF. As DNA, the CDR3 is TGTGCCAGTAGTCACGGACCGGCCGGAGCCTACGAGCAGTACTTC.